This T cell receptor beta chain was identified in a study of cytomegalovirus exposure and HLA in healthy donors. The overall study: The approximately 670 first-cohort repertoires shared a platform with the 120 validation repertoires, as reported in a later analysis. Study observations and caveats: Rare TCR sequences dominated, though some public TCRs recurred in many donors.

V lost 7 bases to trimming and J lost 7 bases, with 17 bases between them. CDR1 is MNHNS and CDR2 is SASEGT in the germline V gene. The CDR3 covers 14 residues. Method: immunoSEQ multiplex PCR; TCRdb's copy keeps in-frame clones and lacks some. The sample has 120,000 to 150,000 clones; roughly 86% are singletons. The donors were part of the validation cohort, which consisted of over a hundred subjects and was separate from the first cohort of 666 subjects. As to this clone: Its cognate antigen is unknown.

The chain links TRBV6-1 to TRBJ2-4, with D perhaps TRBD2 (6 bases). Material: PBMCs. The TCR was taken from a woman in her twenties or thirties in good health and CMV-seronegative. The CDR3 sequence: CASTPGLWSNIQYF. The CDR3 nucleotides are TGTGCCAGCACACCGGGACTCTGGTCTAACATTCAGTACTTC.